Listed below are T cell receptor beta chains from one sample, sequenced in a study of blood T cell repertoires in COVID-19. Data came from immunoSEQ multiplex PCR; TCRdb stores just in-frame clones and leaves some out. The table lists around 200,000 clones, 85% to 90% of them singletons. Sample: peripheral blood. The receptors stem from a man older than 75 with acute or convalescent COVID-19. The CDR3 runs from the conserved cysteine through the conserved F or W. A D gene is named only where the DNA matches it firmly. Not every row has a clone size; where given, it reads once, few, many or a size class.

clone_size	v_call	d_call	j_call	cdr3_nt	cdr3_aa
-	TRBV7-9	TRBD1	TRBJ1-1	TGTGCCAGCAAAAAACAGGGGGAGGCTGAAGCTTTCTTT	CASKKQGEAEAFF
-	TRBV18	TRBD2	TRBJ2-3	TGTGCCAGCTCCCCAGGGACTAGGAGCACAGATACGCAGTATTTT	CASSPGTRSTDTQYF
-	TRBV19	TRBD1	TRBJ1-2	TGTGCCAGTAAAGGGACAGCGTCTAACTATGGCTACACCTTC	CASKGTASNYGYTF
many	TRBV11-3	TRBD2	TRBJ2-3	TGTGCCAGCAGCTTACTAGCGGGAGCGACAGATACGCAGTATTTT	CASSLLAGATDTQYF
-	TRBV5-1	-	TRBJ1-1	TGCGCCAGCAGTACCCTCGGACAGATGAACACTGAAGCTTTCTTT	CASSTLGQMNTEAFF
once	TRBV19	TRBD1	TRBJ1-5	TGTGCCAGTAATGCCGGGACAGGGGTGAGTCAGCCCCAGCATTTT	CASNAGTGVSQPQHF
-	TRBV5-1	-	TRBJ1-5	TGCGCCAGCCGTGACGGGGGGAATAGCAATCAGCCCCAGCATTTT	CASRDGGNSNQPQHF
-	TRBV5-8	TRBD1	TRBJ1-1	TGTGCCAGCAGCTTGAGGCAGGGGGCGTACACTGAAGCTTTCTTT	CASSLRQGAYTEAFF
-	TRBV7-9	TRBD1	TRBJ1-1	TGTGCCAGCAGCATACCGACAGGGGCGAACACTGAAGCTTTCTTT	CASSIPTGANTEAFF
-	TRBV30	-	TRBJ2-3	TGTGCCTGGAGTGAGGACAGGGGGAGCGGGAGGAAAACAGATACGCAGTATTTT	CAWSEDRGSGRKTDTQYF
-	TRBV7-9	-	TRBJ2-7	TGTGCCAGCAGCTTAGTTGGGTGGCAGGCCCAGTACTTC	CASSLVGWQAQYF